This TCR beta chain was captured in a study of graft-versus-host responses after intestinal transplantation. Across the whole study: Following induction with anti-thymocyte globulin, all recipients were given tacrolimus and steroids for two to four years.

The CDR3 totals 15 residues. V shed 0 bases and J shed 4 bases, with 12 bases lying between them. CDR1 and CDR2 from the germline V gene are MGHRA and YSYEKL. Sequenced by immunoSEQ multiplex PCR; TCRdb stores in-frame clones only, minus some. The data contain some 41,000 clones, roughly nine tenths of them singletons. The source of this sequence is a human patient who received an intestinal transplant, so some T cells may come from the graft donor. The chain combines TRBV4-1 with TRBJ2-5; D possibly corresponds to TRBD1 (6 bases). Material: PBMCs, obtained 300 to 320 days after intestinal transplant. CDR3 coding DNA: TGCGCCAGCAGCCAAGACCGTAGGGGGTCAGAGACCCAGTACTTC. Residues: CASSQDRRGSETQYF.